These T cell receptor beta chains were read from a single sample in a study of post-analysis software for immune sequencing data. TCRdb independently ran MiXCR on the PCR reads; one entry per CDR3 protein. The sample carries 600,000 to 700,000 distinct CDR3 sequences, 55% to 70% recorded once. Sequenced input: blood. The receptors originated from a girl aged 2 to 9 with multiple sclerosis. Both conserved end residues are part of each CDR3. D genes are given only for firm matches. A row's size may be missing; if present it is once, few, many or a size class.

TRBV15	.	TRBJ1-1	.	CATSRDGLATEAFF	TGTGCCACCAGCAGAGATGGTTTGGCCACTGAAGCTTTCTTT
TRBV5-5	.	TRBJ1-5	.	CASSRYQGSIEEPQHF	TGTGCCAGCAGCCGTTATCAGGGGTCGATAGAAGAGCCCCAGCATTTT
TRBV20-1	.	TRBJ1-2	.	CSARAPGPSDNRGYTF	TGCAGTGCTAGAGCTCCAGGCCCTTCAGACAATCGTGGCTACACCTTC
TRBV13	.	TRBJ2-1	few	CASKEASWNAAYNEQFF	TGTGCCAGCAAGGAGGCGTCCTGGAATGCGGCCTACAATGAGCAGTTCTTC
TRBV2	TRBD2	TRBJ2-3	once	CASSELASGSATDTQYF	TGTGCCAGCAGTGAGTTAGCTAGCGGAAGCGCCACAGATACGCAGTATTTT
TRBV20-1	TRBD1	TRBJ2-6	few	CSAPGQGLSGANVLTF	TGCAGTGCCCCGGGACAGGGCTTATCTGGGGCCAACGTCCTGACTTTC
TRBV7-2	.	TRBJ2-5	.	CASSLSLPGAFGTQYF	TGTGCCAGCAGCTTGTCCTTACCAGGGGCTTTTGGGACCCAGTACTTC
TRBV29-1	TRBD1	TRBJ2-3	.	CSAPGTERDTQYF	TGCAGTGCCCCCGGGACAGAGAGAGATACGCAGTATTTT
TRBV5-5	.	TRBJ2-3	.	CASSFGISTDTQYF	TGTGCCAGCAGCTTTGGGATTAGCACAGATACGCAGTATTTT
TRBV6-1	.	TRBJ1-2	.	CASRSTPGAAKTNYGYTF	TGTGCCAGCAGGTCAACTCCAGGGGCCGCTAAAACTAACTATGGCTACACCTTT
TRBV3-1	.	TRBJ2-5	.	CASSQRLLAPKETQYF	TGTGCCAGCAGCCAGAGACTTCTAGCGCCGAAAGAGACCCAGTACTTC
TRBV13	.	TRBJ2-3	.	CASSLSRRPPPPTQYF	TGTGCCAGCAGCTTATCGAGACGACCCCCACCGCCTACGCAGTATTTT
TRBV6-2/TRBV6-3	TRBD2	TRBJ2-7	.	CASSSSGLRSEQYF	TGTGCCAGCAGTTCCTCGGGACTACGCAGCGAGCAGTACTTC
TRBV7-2	TRBD2	TRBJ2-7	.	CASSSVILAGGYEQYF	TGTGCCAGCAGCTCGGTCATCCTAGCGGGAGGCTACGAGCAGTACTTC
TRBV29-1	.	TRBJ1-1	.	CSVEVTKNTEAFF	TGCAGCGTCGAGGTAACTAAGAACACTGAAGCTTTCTTT
TRBV29-1	TRBD1	TRBJ2-7	.	CSVGSEHGQGAYNEQYF	TGCAGCGTTGGTAGCGAACATGGACAGGGGGCCTACAATGAGCAGTACTTC
TRBV10-3	TRBD2	TRBJ2-3	.	CAISESASGPKDTQYF	TGTGCCATCAGTGAGTCAGCTAGCGGGCCGAAGGATACGCAGTATTTT
TRBV7-9	.	TRBJ1-2	.	CASTPGGTGYDGYTF	TGTGCCAGCACCCCCGGCGGTACAGGGTATGACGGCTACACCTTC
TRBV5-1	TRBD2	TRBJ2-1	.	CASSLFLAADNEQFF	TGCGCCAGCAGCTTGTTTCTAGCGGCGGACAATGAGCAGTTCTTC
TRBV5-5	.	TRBJ1-2	.	CASSLSGKSNYGYTF	TGTGCCAGCAGCTTGTCGGGAAAGTCTAACTATGGCTACACCTTC
TRBV12-3/TRBV12-4	TRBD2	TRBJ2-5	few	CASRLTLAGGLETQYF	TGTGCCAGCAGGTTAACCCTAGCGGGGGGGCTAGAGACCCAGTACTTC
TRBV4-1	.	TRBJ2-5	.	CASSQVGRAGEQYF	TGCGCCAGCAGCCAAGTGGGCAGGGCGGGTGAGCAGTACTTC
TRBV5-1	TRBD1	TRBJ2-3	.	CATGQGEDTQYF	TGCGCCACCGGACAGGGGGAAGATACGCAGTATTTT
TRBV12-3/TRBV12-4	.	TRBJ1-6	.	CASGRAWLRNSPLHF	TGTGCCAGCGGCAGGGCGTGGCTACGTAATTCACCCCTCCACTTT
TRBV12-3/TRBV12-4	TRBD2	TRBJ2-5	.	CASRSGLAGETQYF	TGTGCCAGCAGGTCTGGACTAGCGGGAGAGACCCAGTACTTC
TRBV6-2/TRBV6-3	.	TRBJ1-2	.	CASTLVGTLYGYTF	TGTGCCAGCACTCTTGTGGGGACGCTCTATGGCTACACCTTC
TRBV11-2	.	TRBJ2-4	.	CASSLAGTQNIQYF	TGTGCCAGCAGCTTAGCAGGAACCCAAAACATTCAGTACTTC
TRBV29-1	TRBD2	TRBJ2-5	.	CSVDGLAGQETQYF	TGCAGCGTTGATGGTCTAGCGGGGCAAGAGACCCAGTACTTC
TRBV5-1	TRBD2	TRBJ2-1	.	CASSFSLAGVPLCNEQFF	TGCGCCAGCAGCTTTTCGCTAGCGGGGGTCCCTTTATGCAATGAGCAGTTCTTC
TRBV12-3/TRBV12-4	TRBD2	TRBJ2-1	.	CASSPRTSGREQFF	TGTGCCAGCAGTCCTCGGACTAGCGGGAGGGAGCAGTTCTTC
TRBV4-1	TRBD2	TRBJ2-7	.	CASSQEGLAGEQYF	TGCGCCAGCAGCCAAGAAGGACTAGCGGGTGAGCAGTACTTC
TRBV7-9	.	TRBJ2-1	.	CASSPKGTSMYNEQFF	TGTGCCAGCAGCCCCAAGGGGACATCCATGTACAATGAGCAGTTCTTC
TRBV29-1	.	TRBJ2-5	few	CSVALPGSQETQYF	TGCAGCGTTGCTCTTCCGGGGAGCCAAGAGACCCAGTACTTC
TRBV7-6	.	TRBJ2-4	few	CASSLGPGRRENIQYF	TGTGCCAGCAGCTTAGGACCCGGACGGAGGGAAAACATTCAGTACTTC
TRBV14	.	TRBJ2-5	.	CASSPQGWGETQYF	TGTGCCAGCAGCCCCCAGGGTTGGGGAGAGACCCAGTACTTC
TRBV15	TRBD2	TRBJ2-5	.	CATSRDFILAGGPQETQYF	TGTGCCACCAGCAGAGATTTCATACTAGCGGGGGGCCCACAAGAGACCCAGTACTTC
TRBV3-1	TRBD2	TRBJ2-7	.	CASSQEPLAGNEQYF	TGTGCCAGCAGCCAAGAGCCTTTAGCGGGAAACGAGCAGTACTTC
TRBV24-1	.	TRBJ2-7	.	CATKPSGASRSYEQYF	TGTGCCACCAAACCTTCTGGGGCATCCAGGTCCTACGAGCAGTACTTC
TRBV5-1	.	TRBJ2-3	.	CASSLVGVRSSTDTQYF	TGCGCCAGCAGCTTGGTGGGGGTCCGGTCTTCCACAGATACGCAGTATTTT
TRBV9	.	TRBJ2-1	.	CASSVKVVGAEYNEQFF	TGTGCCAGCAGCGTAAAGGTTGTGGGAGCGGAGTACAATGAGCAGTTCTTC
TRBV5-1	.	TRBJ2-1	.	CASSLAGPGVDNEEFF	TGCGCCAGCAGCTTGGCTGGGCCAGGGGTGGACAATGAGGAGTTCTTC
TRBV29-1	TRBD2	TRBJ2-1	.	CSVAIRGGYNEQFF	TGCAGCGTTGCGATACGGGGGGGTTACAATGAGCAGTTCTTC
TRBV11-1	TRBD2	TRBJ2-1	.	CASSLAPAGAGYNEQFF	TGTGCCAGCAGCTTAGCGCCAGCGGGAGCGGGGTACAATGAGCAGTTCTTC
TRBV10-2	.	TRBJ2-1	.	CASREAGRGWNEQFF	TGCGCCAGCCGTGAAGCAGGGAGAGGTTGGAATGAGCAGTTCTTC
TRBV5-1	.	TRBJ2-5	.	CASSWDNEQETQYF	TGCGCCAGCAGCTGGGACAATGAACAAGAGACCCAGTACTTC